This TCR beta chain stems from a study of glioma-infiltrating T cells after dendritic cell vaccination. Study overall: Between about 2002 and 2013, patients got autologous tumor lysate-pulsed dendritic cell vaccines. The vaccine used monocyte-derived dendritic cells pulsed overnight with autologous tumor lysate.

Before vaccination, two weeks after the third vaccination, and at progression, PBMC were collected. Input was around 1.9 ug genomic DNA, or all available if less. The data were produced by immunoSEQ multiplex PCR, yet TCRdb's version contains in-frame clones alone and is incomplete. Of 85,000 to 110,000 clones in the sample, roughly 80% were seen once. Looked up from germline, CDR1 is MGHRA and CDR2 is YSYEKL. Between the trimmed V and J ends, which lost 1 base and 6 bases, there was a span of 20 bases. The CDR3 contains 17 residues. The gene calls are TRBV4-1 and TRBJ2-3; a weak D match, TRBD2 (6 bases). The TCR sequence derives from a human donor with glioblastoma. The starting material was blood, obtained before dendritic cell vaccination. The CDR3 protein is CASSQAPGTVAVDTQYF. Here the CDR3 DNA reads TGCGCCAGCAGCCAAGCCCCCGGGACTGTCGCGGTGGATACGCAGTATTTT.